This T cell receptor (beta chain) was documented in a study of shared clonotypes between healthy human individuals. Study results and caveats: Sequencing of the sorted subsets was shown by rarefaction to be incomplete despite large depth.

Study processing details: Filtering of immunoSEQ junctional sequences could not match full-length read filtering. TCRdb's table, derived via immunoSEQ multiplex PCR, lists solely in-frame clones and lacks some. Clone size and the V and J calls come from that table; the DNA yielded D and trimming. The sample holds a few million clones, 90% to 95% seen once. Memory CD4+ cells were the fraction left after CD45RA+ naive selection. Losses at the gene ends were 6 bases for V and 6 bases for J; bases not matched to a gene: 3. CDR1 and CDR2 from the germline V gene are ENHRY and SYGVKD. The CDR3 loop spans 15 amino acids. A note on this clone: The antigen is undetermined.

The clonotype originates from a man between 18 and 35 years old in good health. The V call is TRBV10-3, the J call TRBJ2-1, with TRBD2 matching 15 bases. The sample comprised naive CD4+ T cells sorted from blood. Subset here: CD45RA+ positively selected. Here the CDR3 DNA reads TGTGCCATCAGCCGGACTAGCGGGGGGGCCAATGAGCAGTTCTTC. Translation: CAISRTSGGANEQFF.